The clone carrying this TCR beta chain showed up just a few times. Its antigen remains unknown. The V gene lost 1 base and the J gene lost 1 base, with 10 bases spanning the gap. The germline V gene has CDR1 MGHRA and CDR2 YSYEKL. The CDR3 covers 15 residues. These data belong to a study of identical twins. Study-wide results and limits: Out-of-frame sharing of TCR alpha in monozygotic twins was underestimated by models.

Everyone who donated was a healthy Caucasian. TCRdb itself ran the 5' RACE reads through MiXCR, one entry per CDR3 protein. Found here are some 200,000 distinct CDR3 sequences, around 6.8% of them singletons; the top ten hold roughly 2%. These data were also reused for a study on yellow fever vaccine responses in identical twins.

The sequence was obtained from a woman younger than 30 in good health. The sample taken for sequencing was memory (CD45RO+) T cells sorted from blood. The genes are TRBV4-1 and TRBJ1-1; tentatively, D is TRBD1 (5 bases). Here the CDR3 reads CASSQVGTANTEAFF. The CDR3 DNA sequence: TGCGCCAGCAGCCAAGTGGGGACGGCGAACACTGAAGCTTTCTTT.